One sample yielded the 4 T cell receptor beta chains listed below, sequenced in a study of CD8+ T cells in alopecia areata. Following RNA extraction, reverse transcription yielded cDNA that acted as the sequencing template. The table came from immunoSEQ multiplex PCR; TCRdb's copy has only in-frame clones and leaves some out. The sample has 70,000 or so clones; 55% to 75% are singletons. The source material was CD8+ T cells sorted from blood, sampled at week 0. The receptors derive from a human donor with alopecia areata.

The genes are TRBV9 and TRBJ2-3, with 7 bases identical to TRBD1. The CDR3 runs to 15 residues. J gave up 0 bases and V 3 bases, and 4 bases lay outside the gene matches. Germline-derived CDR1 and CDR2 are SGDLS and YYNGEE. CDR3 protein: CASSARDSSTDTQYF. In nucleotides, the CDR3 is TGTGCCAGCAGCGCCCGGGACAGCAGCACAGATACGCAGTATTTT.

CDR3 nucleotides: TGCGCCAGCGGCCCCACAGGCGGGGAGCAGTTCTTC. Its translation: CASGPTGGEQFF. The J gene is TRBJ2-1, the V gene TRBV4-1; the D call may be TRBD1 or TRBD2 (5 bases each). The V end was cut by 8 bases, the J end by 10 bases, with 15 bases between. Germline-derived CDR1 and CDR2 are MGHRA and YSYEKL. This CDR3 spans 12 amino acids.

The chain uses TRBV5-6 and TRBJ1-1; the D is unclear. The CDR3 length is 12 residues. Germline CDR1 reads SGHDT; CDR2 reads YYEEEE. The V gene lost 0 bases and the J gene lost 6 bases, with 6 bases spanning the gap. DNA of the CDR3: TGTGCCAGCAGCTTGGTAGGGTCTGAAGCTTTCTTT. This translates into CASSLVGSEAFF.

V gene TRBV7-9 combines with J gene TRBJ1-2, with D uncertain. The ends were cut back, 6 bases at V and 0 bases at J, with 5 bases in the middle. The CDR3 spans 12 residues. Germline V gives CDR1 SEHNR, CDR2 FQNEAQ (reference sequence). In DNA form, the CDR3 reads TGTGCCAGCAGTCCTACTAACTATGGCTACACCTTC. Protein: CASSPTNYGYTF.